What follows describes a single TCR beta chain. Its cognate antigen is unknown. Sequencing of TCR beta drew on CD8+ and CD4+ T cells from blood. Bulk CD8+ and CD4+ cells came from magnetic negative isolation; CD8+ TEMRA by FACS. This record belongs to a study of CD8 T cells in Susac syndrome. Trimming cost V 7 bases and J 4 bases, with 10 bases left between them. The germline V gene encodes CDR1 LNHDA and CDR2 SQIVND (reference sequence). The CDR3 has 13 residues. RNA in amounts of roughly 0.5 to 1 ug was reverse transcribed with random hexamers. Amplification of the TCR beta CDR3 was carried out by immunoSEQ multiplex PCR, which spanned a total of 54 Vbeta and 13 Jbeta segments. Each CDR3 protein is one row after TCRdb ran MiXCR on the immunoSEQ multiplex PCR reads. The data show 65,000 to 90,000 distinct CDR3 sequences, just under 95% seen once. General observations from the study: It was acknowledged in the study that the number of individuals who were included in its TCR sequencing and HLA analysis was relatively small.

The sample comprised CD8+ T cells from PBMCs. The chain carries TRBV19 and TRBJ1-4; D is unclear. The sequence was collected from a human donor with multiple sclerosis. The DNA of the CDR3 is TGTGCCAGTAAAAGCAGAGTTAATGAAAAACTGTTTTTT. Translating it yields CASKSRVNEKLFF. The complete variable domain, with remaining parts taken from reference TRBV19 and TRBJ1-4, reads DGGITQSPKYLFRKEGQNVTLSCEQNLNHDAMYWYRQDPGQGLRLIYYSQIVNDFQKGDIAEGYSVSREKKESFPLTVTSAQKNPTAFYLCASKSRVNEKLFFGSGTQLSVL.